The entry below describes one T cell receptor (beta chain). Profiled with immunoSEQ multiplex PCR; TCRdb holds only in-frame clones, not every one. The profile shows some 120,000 clones, roughly 76% of them singletons. The data were taken from a study of blood T cell repertoires in COVID-19. The sample was peripheral blood. This TCR was sampled from a human donor in a cohort sampled during active COVID-19.

The CDR3 nucleotides read TGTGCCAGCAGCCCCGACAGGGTAGCTGAAAAACTGTTTTTT. Amino acid sequence: CASSPDRVAEKLFF. This chain uses TRBV28 with TRBJ1-4; TRBD1 matches 7 bases. The V gene's germline CDR1 is MDHEN and CDR2 SYDVKM. The CDR3 spans 14 residues. J lost 7 bases, V lost 6 bases, and 8 bases had no gene match.